This T cell receptor (beta chain) was documented in a study of cytomegalovirus exposure and HLA in healthy donors. Overall study findings and caveats: Most of the TCR beta V segments (in an earlier analysis) were productive either about 87% or about 30% of the time.

The primer mix had 60 Vbeta and 13 Jbeta primers. The data were produced by immunoSEQ multiplex PCR, yet TCRdb's version contains in-frame clones alone and is incomplete. The sample totals about 170,000 clones. Points on this clone: Its antigen is not identified.

Healthy bone marrow donors made up the donor group. This CDR3 spans 14 amino acids. The sequence was collected from a woman between 18 and 29 years old in good health and CMV-seropositive. The rearrangement uses TRBV7-5 and TRBJ2-7; the DNA was not used to check the table's D call, TRBD2. TRBV7-5 is shown as a pseudogene. Sequencing was carried out using PBMCs. The CDR3 sequence is CVRSSESLFYEQYF. DNA of the CDR3: TGTGTCAGAAGCTCCGAGAGCCTTTTCTACGAGCAGTACTTC.